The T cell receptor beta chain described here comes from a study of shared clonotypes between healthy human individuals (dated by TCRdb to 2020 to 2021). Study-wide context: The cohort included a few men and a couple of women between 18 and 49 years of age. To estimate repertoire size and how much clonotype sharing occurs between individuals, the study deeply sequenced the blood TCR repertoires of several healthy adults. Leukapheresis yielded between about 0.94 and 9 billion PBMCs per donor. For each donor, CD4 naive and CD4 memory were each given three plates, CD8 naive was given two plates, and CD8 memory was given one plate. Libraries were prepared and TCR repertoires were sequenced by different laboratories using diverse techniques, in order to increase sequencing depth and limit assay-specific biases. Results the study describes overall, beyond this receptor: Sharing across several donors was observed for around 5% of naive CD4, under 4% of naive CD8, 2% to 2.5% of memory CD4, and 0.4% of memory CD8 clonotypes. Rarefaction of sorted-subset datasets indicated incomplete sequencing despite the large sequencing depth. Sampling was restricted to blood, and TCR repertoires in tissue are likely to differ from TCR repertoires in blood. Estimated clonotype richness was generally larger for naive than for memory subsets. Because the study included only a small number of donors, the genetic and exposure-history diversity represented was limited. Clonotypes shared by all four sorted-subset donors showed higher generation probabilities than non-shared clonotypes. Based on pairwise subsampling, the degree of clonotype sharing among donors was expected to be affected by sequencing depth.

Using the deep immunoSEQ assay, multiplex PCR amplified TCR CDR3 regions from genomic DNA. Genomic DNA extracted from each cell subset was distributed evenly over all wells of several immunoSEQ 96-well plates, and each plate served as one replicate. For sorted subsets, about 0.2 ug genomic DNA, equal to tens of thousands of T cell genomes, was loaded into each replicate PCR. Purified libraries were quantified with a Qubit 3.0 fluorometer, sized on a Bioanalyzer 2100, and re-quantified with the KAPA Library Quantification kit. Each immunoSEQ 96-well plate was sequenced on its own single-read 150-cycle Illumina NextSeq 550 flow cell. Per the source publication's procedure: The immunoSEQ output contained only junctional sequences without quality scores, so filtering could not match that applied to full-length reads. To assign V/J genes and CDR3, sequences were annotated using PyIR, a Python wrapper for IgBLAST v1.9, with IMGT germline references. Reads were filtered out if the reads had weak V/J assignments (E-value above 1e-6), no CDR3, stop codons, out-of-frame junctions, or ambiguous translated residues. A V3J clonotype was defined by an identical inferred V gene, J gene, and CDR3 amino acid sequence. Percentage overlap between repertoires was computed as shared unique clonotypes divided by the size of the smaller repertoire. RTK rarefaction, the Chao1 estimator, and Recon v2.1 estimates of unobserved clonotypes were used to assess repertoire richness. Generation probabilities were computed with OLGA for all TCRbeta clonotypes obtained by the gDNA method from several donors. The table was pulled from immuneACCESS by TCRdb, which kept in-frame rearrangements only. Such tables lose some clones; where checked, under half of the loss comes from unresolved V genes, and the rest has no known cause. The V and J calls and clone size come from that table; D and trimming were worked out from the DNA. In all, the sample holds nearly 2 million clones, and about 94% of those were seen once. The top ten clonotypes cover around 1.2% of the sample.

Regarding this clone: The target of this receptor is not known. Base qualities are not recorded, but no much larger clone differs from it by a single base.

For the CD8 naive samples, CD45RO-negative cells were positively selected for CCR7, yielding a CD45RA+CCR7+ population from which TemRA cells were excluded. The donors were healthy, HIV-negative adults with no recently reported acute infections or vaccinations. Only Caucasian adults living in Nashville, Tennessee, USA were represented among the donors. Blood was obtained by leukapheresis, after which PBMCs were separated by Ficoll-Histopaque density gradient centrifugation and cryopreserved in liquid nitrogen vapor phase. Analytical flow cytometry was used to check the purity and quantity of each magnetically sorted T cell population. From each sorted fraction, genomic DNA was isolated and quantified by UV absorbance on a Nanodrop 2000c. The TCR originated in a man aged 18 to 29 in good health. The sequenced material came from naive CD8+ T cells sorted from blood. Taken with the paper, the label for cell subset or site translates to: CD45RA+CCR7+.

The DNA is TGTGCCAGCAGCAAACGAAGCTCCTACGAGCAGTACTTC. The encoded protein is CASSKRSSYEQYF. Recombination joined TRBV7-9 with TRBJ2-7; the D gene is not confidently resolved. CDR1 and CDR2 are read off the germline V gene (reference sequence) as SEHNR and FQNEAQ. Measured from the cysteine to the phenylalanine, the CDR3 is 13 residues long. Kept here is only the CDR3 DNA, which spans 39 bases and is read in frame from base 1. At the junction V is shortened by 5 bases and J by 0 bases, with 8 bases in between.